The clone carrying this T cell receptor beta chain has a count of ten or more. Antigen unknown. Trimming at V came to 6 bases and at J to 7 bases, leaving 7 bases not matched to a gene. There are 14 residues in the CDR3. This sample stems from a study of T cell repertoires in cytomegalovirus infection. TCRdb re-called the reads with MiXCR, one entry per CDR3 protein. The sample carries more than 95,000 distinct CDR3 sequences, around 30% recorded once. The sequence was obtained from a human donor in good health (CMV status not recorded). Some clones in this sample may be carry-over from other donors' samples. This chain joins TRBV12-3 or TRBV12-4 and TRBJ2-1; 9 nucleotides align to TRBD1. Sequenced material: CD8+ T cells from cultured PBMCs, taken from culture after CMV antigen stimulation. Written as DNA, the CDR3 is TGTGCCAGCAGACGGACAGGGGATCATAATGAGCAGTTCTTC. Amino acids: CASRRTGDHNEQFF.